This TCR beta chain was recovered during a study of T-cell memory formation after mild COVID-19 (dated by TCRdb to the early 2020s). In the study overall: Most TCR sequence clusters were specific to one of the two donors. In a couple of donors, T-cell clones that expanded and contracted after mild COVID-19 were tracked by sequencing TCRalpha and TCRbeta repertoires over time. Two young, previously healthy adult volunteers, one female and one male, were included in the cohort.

Sequencing used an Illumina NovaSeq 6000. Using 5'RACE with constant-segment primers, TCRalpha and TCRbeta cDNA libraries were constructed, with sample barcodes and unique molecular identifiers added in the process. Trizol reagent was used to extract RNA from every sample. Library amplification was performed in two PCR steps, and a second sample barcode and Illumina TruSeq adapters were introduced in the second step. Libraries were sequenced on an Illumina NovaSeq with 2 x 150 bp paired-end reads. The authors processed their data as follows. The reads were demultiplexed and collapsed into UMI-guided consensus sequences using migec v1.2.7. With mixcr v2.1.11, UMI consensuses were aligned to TRA and TRB V and J templates and assembled into clonotypes. Expanded or contracted clonotypes were those called significant by both edgeR and NoisET, with noise models trained on biological replicates. For edgeR calls, a false discovery rate-adjusted p below 0.01 and a log2 fold-change threshold of 1 were applied. As an exploratory analysis of dynamics, max-normalized trajectories of the 1000 most abundant clonotypes were examined with PCA combined with hierarchical clustering. Separately sequenced CD4+ and CD8+ repertoires were used to assign a CD4 or CD8 phenotype to each responding clone. TCRdb took the public reads, trimmed them with fastp at Q25, ran MiXCR for clone calling and kept in-frame beta chains. A single entry per CDR3 protein holds the most common genes and DNA from its merged rows. The V and J calls reflect TCRdb's pipeline rather than the authors' work. The sample has 450,000 or so distinct CDR3 sequences on record, over 15% of them singletons. 8.4% of the sample is in the top ten clones.

Study-level results and caveats: Some responding clones were found in pre-infection memory, which suggests that pre-existing cross-reactive memory T cells took part in the SARS-CoV-2 response. The study included only a couple of mild cases, and larger cohorts that include severe cases with pre-infection samples were judged to be necessary. SARS-CoV-2 specificity was not confirmed for the second-wave clones peaking on day 37. Balanced CD4/CD8 phenotypes were observed for clones contracting from day 15 to 85, whereas a bias towards CD4+ was observed for a second wave of clones expanding from day 15 to 37. Contracting CD4+ clones appeared mostly in the CM and EM memory subsets, whereas CD8+ clones were enriched in EMRA.

Ficoll-Paque density gradient centrifugation was the method used to isolate PBMCs. As to this clonotype: Its antigen is not yet known. One base away there is no much larger clone; base qualities are not given.

V is clipped by 2 bases and J by 7 bases, and the sequence between their germline boundaries is 8 bases long. The germline V gene yields MNHEY for CDR1 and SVGEGT for CDR2. From cysteine to phenylalanine, the CDR3 is 12 amino acids long. CDR3 DNA is the only sequence kept; it has 36 bases, read in frame from the first base. This chain joins TRBV6-2 or TRBV6-3 to TRBJ2-5, with the D gene uncertain. The specimen sequenced was PBMCs or a T cell subset sorted from them (not recorded which). The receptor comes from an adult woman who had mild COVID-19 (a few samples of this study predate the infection). The sample titles of this study are shuffled in the database, so cell type and time point are left out; the donor was told from shared clones. The nucleotides are TGTGCCAGCAGTTACCCCCCTGGGACCCAGTACTTC. This sequence encodes CASSYPPGTQYF.